This TCR beta chain was captured in a study of cytomegalovirus exposure and HLA in healthy donors (dated 2017 in TCRdb). Study-level background: In an earlier analysis of around 540 of the donors, under 300 Gb of sequence data and 95 million to 130 million unique TCR beta sequences from approximately 180 million T cells were reported. Alongside the repertoire data, information on donor age, sex, ethnicity and CMV serostatus was compiled. An early release covering roughly 640 HLA-typed donors comprised about 290 gigabases of sequencing data and tens of millions of unique TCR sequences. A handful of DR-DQ haplotypes were handled as single units for association and clustering because linkage in the cohort was strong. Rather than drawing on any new phenotypic data, the later analysis identified candidate immune exposures from TCR beta sequences and the way those sequences occurred across donors. Class I and class II HLA loci were covered by the typing at four-digit resolution. In a later genetic analysis, genome-wide SNP genotypes for about three fifths of the 666 donors were used, and that subset was treated as a discovery cohort. A separate validation cohort of 90 to 150 different subjects was used in addition to the roughly 700-subject first cohort. The study aimed to test whether signatures of past pathogen exposure could be identified by cataloging public T cell receptors. The number of typed donors differed by locus: roughly 620-640 for A, B, C, DRB1 and DQB1; about 520 for DQA1; 606 for DPA1; and 400 to 480 for DPB1. Among a few hundred genotyped donors of the cohort, an average of about 240,000 unique TCR beta nucleotide sequences were sequenced per donor, around 20% of them non-productive. Every discovery cohort repertoire had been produced on one sequencing platform. Using immunosequencing, the study profiled T cell repertoires from 666 subjects and related those repertoires to cytomegalovirus serostatus. A later analysis re-examined previously published TCR beta repertoires from more than 650 donors and added high-resolution HLA genotyping to investigate patterns of TCR occurrence. To decide whether each TCR beta V gene segment behaved as functional or pseudogenic, an earlier analysis of over 500 of the donors relied on high-throughput TCR beta sequencing. The genetic ancestry cluster associated with self-reported Caucasian donors included roughly 84% of the approximately 410 genotyped donors. To predict cytomegalovirus infection status, the study brought together high-throughput TCR immunosequencing, statistical association of individual TCRs with disease status, and machine learning. What the study reported, not specific to this receptor: V-gene and J-gene trimming of TCR beta chains was associated with a missense DCLRE1C variant in a later genetic analysis, and the association was replicated in an independent cohort. In a later genetic analysis, fewer N-insertions in productive TCRs were reported among donors in an Asian-associated ancestry cluster than the 666-donor mean. In an earlier analysis of 587 of the donors, most TCR beta V segments appeared in productive rearrangements about 87% or about 30% of the time, broadly matching IMGT annotations. The study listed 150 to 200 TCR beta chains as associated with cytomegalovirus. A further reported finding was that TCR beta sequences accurately predicted the HLA-A and HLA-B alleles for most subjects in the first cohort. At a false discovery rate of 0.05, a later analysis linked 16,000 or so TCR beta sequences to specific HLA alleles. While some public TCRs were present in many individuals, most TCR sequences turned up only very rarely across donors. A cluster of highly shared sequence variants was judged likely to represent a technical artifact of the sequencing pipeline. According to a later analysis, TCR association rates differed among HLA loci, with DRB1 alleles showing the most associated TCRs and HLA-C alleles showing the fewest. This cohort had only TCR beta chains sequenced, and the lack of alpha or paired-chain data limited which features could be detected. When HLA alleles, especially DR and DQ, strongly co-occurred, attributing TCR associations to individual alleles was difficult. Some IMGT-functional V segments, including TRBV6-2 and TRBV6-3, could not be distinguished by the 87-base-pair reads and were therefore excluded. A few of the identified cytomegalovirus-associated TCR beta chains were confirmed in vitro to be specific for cytomegalovirus antigens. CMV serostatus was the only immune exposure information available for the cohort. In a later analysis, HLA-associated TCR beta chains showed more clonal expansion and lower generation probabilities than non-associated chains that were equally common. The authors suggested that the approach could potentially be generalized to other disease states and immunological phenotypes. The classifier was reported to diagnose cytomegalovirus status with high specificity and sensitivity in both the original and validation cohorts. According to a later analysis, parvovirus B19, influenza, CMV and Epstein-Barr virus appeared linked to several top co-occurrence clusters. A later analysis found that most CMV-associated TCR beta chains appeared HLA-restricted, with HLA associations seemingly driven largely by CMV exposure. HLA typing was unavailable for some donors at each locus, so association tests used only the typed subset. Because counts were too low, roughly 18 rarely observed V segments, including chromosome 9 orphons, were left out of the earlier analysis of some 600 of the donors. Roughly uniform sequencing depth across donors was assumed in presence/absence analyses, although this assumption may not hold. Correlated functional status among segregating V segments might be attributable to linkage disequilibrium, but an unknown experimental factor could not be ruled out.

Its CDR3 holds 14 amino acids, cysteine through phenylalanine. Kept here is only the CDR3 DNA, which spans 42 bases and is read in frame from base 1. In the germline V gene (reference sequence), CDR1 corresponds to SSHAT and CDR2 to FNYEAQ. The cohort consisted of more than 650 healthy bone marrow donors. At the time of sampling, every cohort member was nominally healthy, though immune exposures that went unrecorded were likely present. The donor tested CMV seronegative and was one of the 352 seronegative cohort members. Each donor provided a peripheral blood sample, and peripheral blood mononuclear cells were used for TCR beta sequencing. Genomic DNA was extracted from the blood cell samples with the Qiagen DNeasy Blood Extraction Kit. This clone was detected once. Its antigen is currently not known. A junction end diverges from the germline sequence, so it may reflect a read error. Library method: the immunoSEQ multiplex PCR assay. A mixture of 60 forward primers for TCR Vbeta segments and 13 reverse primers for TCR Jbeta segments was used in the multiplex PCR. A multiplex PCR assay on genomic DNA amplified the CDR3 region of rearranged TCR beta genes. On the Illumina HiSeq System, the amplified TCR beta libraries were sequenced as 87-base-pair reads. Per the source publication's procedure: Across the roughly 700 repertoires, a later analysis counted roughly 77 million unique TCR beta chains, around 11 million of which were shared by at least two donors. Raw reads were error-corrected and collapsed into unique sequences by a nearest-neighbor algorithm in which closely related sequences were merged to remove PCR and sequencing errors. To assign V, D and J gene segments, CDR3 sequences were aligned to IMGT reference sequences. For a sequence to be retained, a match of at least six nucleotides was required to both a V gene segment and a J gene segment. Rearrangements were classified as productive when the CDR3 lacked stop codons and remained in frame with V and J, and all other rearrangements were classified as non-productive. CDR3 was defined according to IMGT convention as the region running from the second conserved V-encoded cysteine to the conserved J-encoded phenylalanine. The earlier analysis of approximately 590 of the donors excluded any sequence lacking an unambiguous match to a single V gene segment. In an earlier analysis of about 590 of the donors, a V segment was called functional when productive rearrangements were above 56.7%, and segregating when the standard deviation between donors exceeded 5%. To diagnose cytomegalovirus status from the catalog of TCR beta chain sequences, a statistical classification framework was built. V and J gene assignment, in a later analysis, came from comparing TCR nucleotide sequences with IMGT/GENE-DB human TR gene sequences. The TCRdist pipeline was used in a later analysis to assign CDR3 sequences and most-parsimonious VDJ recombination scenarios. In a later analysis, every TCR beta chain was defined by the combination of its CDR3 amino acid sequence and its V-gene family, and reads without a unique V-gene family were dropped. As a way to deal with suspected cross-contamination and a sequencing artifact, a later analysis dropped approximately 590 nucleotide sequences that were highly shared and had low generation probability. For each public chain, a later analysis derived a clonal expansion index from normalized ranks of inferred template counts within each repertoire. In a later analysis, generation probabilities were computed using a VDJ recombination model fitted to out-of-frame rearrangements, and the results were checked against IGoR. In a later analysis, TCR-TCR, TCR-HLA and TCR-CMV co-occurrence was scored with hypergeometric tests, and a repertoire-size bias correction was applied to TCR pairs. To estimate false discovery rates, a later analysis permuted the HLA or CMV assignments 20 times. In a later analysis, co-occurring TCRs were grouped using DBSCAN, with TCRdist sequence similarity added in when clustering inside HLA-allele-positive subsets. Co-occurrence clustering excluded repertoires with fewer than 30,000 or more than 120,000 public chains, plus five with anomalous nucleotide sharing. TCRdb took over this immuneACCESS table, retaining in-frame rearrangements with V and J assigned. Such tables are incomplete; in checked studies, under half of the missing clones stem from an unresolved V gene, and the remainder is unexplained. Clone size and the V and J calls come from that table; the DNA yielded D and trimming. For this sample the table gives 65,000 to 90,000 clones, of which about nine tenths were detected only once. The ten largest clonotypes hold 1.5% to 2% of the sample.

Sequenced material: PBMCs. The source of this sequence is a woman between 25 and 40 years old in good health and CMV-seronegative. The rearrangement combines TRBV7-7 with TRBJ2-5, and 10 bases in between align with TRBD1. The encoded CDR3 is CASSSGTGEQTQYF. DNA sequence: TGTGCTAGCAGCTCCGGGACAGGGGAACAGACCCAGTACTTC. This CDR3, with the reference TRBV7-7 and TRBJ2-5 proteins standing in past its ends, gives the full variable domain GAGVSQSPRYKVTKRGQDVTLRCDPISSHATLYWYQQALGQGPEFLTYFNYEAQPDKSGLPSDRFSAERPEGSISTLTIQRTEQRDSAMYRCASSSGTGEQTQYFGPGTRLLVL.